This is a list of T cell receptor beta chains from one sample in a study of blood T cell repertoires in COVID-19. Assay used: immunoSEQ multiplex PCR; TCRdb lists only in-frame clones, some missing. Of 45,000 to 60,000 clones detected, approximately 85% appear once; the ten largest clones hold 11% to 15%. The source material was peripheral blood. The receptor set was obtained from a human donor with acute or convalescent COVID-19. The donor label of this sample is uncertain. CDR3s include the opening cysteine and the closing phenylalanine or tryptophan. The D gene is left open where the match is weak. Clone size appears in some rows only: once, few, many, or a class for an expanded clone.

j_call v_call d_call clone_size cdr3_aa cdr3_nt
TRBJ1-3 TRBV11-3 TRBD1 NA CASSYDRGIGNTIYF TGTGCCAGCAGCTACGACAGGGGCATTGGAAACACCATATATTTT
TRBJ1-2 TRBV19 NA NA CASLYTGHQNYGYTF TGTGCCAGTTTGTATACGGGACACCAGAACTATGGCTACACCTTC
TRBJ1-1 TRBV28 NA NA CASRSGTTNTEAFF TGTGCCAGCAGGTCCGGGACAACGAACACTGAAGCTTTCTTT
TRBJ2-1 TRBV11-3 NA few CASSLDGGGEQFF TGTGCCAGCAGCTTAGACGGTGGAGGAGAGCAGTTCTTC
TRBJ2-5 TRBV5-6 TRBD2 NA CASSLGGGGETQYF TGTGCCAGCAGCTTGGGTGGCGGGGGGGAGACCCAGTACTTC
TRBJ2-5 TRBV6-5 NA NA CASSYSSAPGETQYF TGTGCCAGCAGTTACTCATCTGCCCCCGGAGAGACCCAGTACTTC
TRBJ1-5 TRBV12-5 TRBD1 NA CASGSILSGTGPTYSNQPQHF TGTGCTAGTGGTTCCATCTTATCCGGGACAGGGCCGACTTATAGCAATCAGCCCCAGCATTTT
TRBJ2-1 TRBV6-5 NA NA CASSYSGQGNNEQFF TGTGCCAGCAGTTACTCTGGGCAGGGCAACAATGAGCAGTTCTTC
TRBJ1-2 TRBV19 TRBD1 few CASGGQVPANYGYTF TGTGCCAGCGGAGGACAGGTACCCGCTAACTATGGCTACACCTTC
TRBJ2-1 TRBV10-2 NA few CASSDISTSYNEQFF TGCGCCAGCAGTGACATTAGCACCTCCTACAATGAGCAGTTCTTC
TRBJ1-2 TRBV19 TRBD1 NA CASSIERDRVFEGYTF TGTGCCAGTAGTATAGAAAGGGACAGGGTGTTCGAAGGCTACACCTTC
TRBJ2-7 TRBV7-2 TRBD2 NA CASSRVGASGGSAGEQYF TGTGCCAGCAGCCGCGTGGGTGCTAGCGGGGGGAGTGCTGGGGAGCAGTACTTC
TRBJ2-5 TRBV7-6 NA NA CASSLSPRETQYF TGTGCCAGCAGCTTATCGCCCCGGGAGACCCAGTACTTC
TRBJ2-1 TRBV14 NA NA CASSPGTSNEQFF TGTGCCAGCAGCCCCGGGACTTCCAATGAGCAGTTCTTC
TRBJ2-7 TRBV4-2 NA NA CASSQARTYEQYF TGTGCCAGCAGCCAAGCTAGGACCTACGAGCAGTACTTC
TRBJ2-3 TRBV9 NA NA CASSETGTSTQYF TGTGCCAGCAGCGAGACCGGGACAAGTACGCAGTATTTT
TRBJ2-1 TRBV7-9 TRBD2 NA CASSSWTSVNEQFF TGTGCCAGCAGCTCTTGGACTAGCGTGAATGAGCAGTTCTTC
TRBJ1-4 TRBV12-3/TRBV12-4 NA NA CASTLRSEKLFF TGTGCCAGCACCCTCCGGTCCGAAAAACTGTTTTTT
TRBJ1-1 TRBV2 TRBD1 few CASTRGSEAFF TGTGCCAGCACCAGGGGGTCTGAAGCTTTCTTT
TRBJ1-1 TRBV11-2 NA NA CASSPGALRTKGTEAFF TGTGCCAGCAGCCCAGGGGCATTACGGACGAAGGGCACTGAAGCTTTCTTT
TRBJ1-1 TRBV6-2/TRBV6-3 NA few CASSRGSMNTEAFF TGTGCCAGCAGTCGGGGATCCATGAACACTGAAGCTTTCTTT
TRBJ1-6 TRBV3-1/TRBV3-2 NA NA CASSPGAGGRLNSPLHF TGTGCCAGCAGCCCCGGGGCCGGGGGAAGGCTTAATTCACCCCTCCACTTT
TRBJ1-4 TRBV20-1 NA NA CSAEGEKLFF TGCAGTGCGGAGGGGGAAAAACTGTTTTTT
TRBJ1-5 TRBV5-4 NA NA CASSLMTEGTNSNQPQHF TGTGCCAGCAGCTTGATGACGGAGGGAACGAATAGCAATCAGCCCCAGCATTTT
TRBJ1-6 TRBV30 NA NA CALPDSTDHNSPLHF TGTGCCTTACCGGACAGCACGGACCATAATTCACCCCTCCACTTT